The rows below give T cell receptor beta chains drawn from one sample of a study of T cell responses to AZD1222 COVID-19 vaccine. Sequencing used immunoSEQ multiplex PCR; TCRdb keeps in-frame clones, though not all of them. The sample shows about 100,000 clones, approximately 86% of them seen only once. Sequencing used peripheral blood, obtained on day 0 of AZD1222 vaccination. The receptors were sampled from an adult in good health. Each CDR3 is given with its conserved first and last residue. D genes are given only for firm matches. Some rows mark clone size as missing; the rest say once, few, many or name a class of expanded clone.

D,size,J,V,CDR3,DNA
TRBD2,NA,TRBJ2-7,TRBV7-3,CASSLTSGVYYEQYF,TGTGCCAGCAGCTTGACTAGCGGAGTATACTACGAGCAGTACTTC
TRBD1,NA,TRBJ2-2,TRBV7-3,CASSRGQNSGELFF,TGTGCCAGCAGCAGGGGACAGAATTCCGGGGAGCTGTTTTTT
NA,NA,TRBJ1-2,TRBV6-1,CASSENWGVDGYTF,TGTGCCAGCAGTGAAAACTGGGGAGTAGATGGCTACACCTTC
NA,once,TRBJ1-1,TRBV29-1,CSVGRGLSTEAFF,TGCAGCGTTGGGCGGGGGTTAAGCACTGAAGCTTTCTTT
NA,NA,TRBJ2-2,TRBV5-1,CASSTNTGELFF,TGCGCCAGCAGCACAAACACCGGGGAGCTGTTTTTT
NA,NA,TRBJ1-4,TRBV9,CASSRRRENEKLFF,TGTGCCAGCAGCCGCCGACGGGAGAATGAAAAACTGTTTTTT
NA,NA,TRBJ1-1,TRBV5-1,CASSLPDRDITEAFF,TGCGCCAGCAGCCTCCCTGACCGGGACATCACTGAAGCTTTCTTT
NA,NA,TRBJ1-1,TRBV6-5,CASSSSRKAFF,TGTGCCAGCAGTAGTTCGAGGAAAGCTTTCTTT
NA,NA,TRBJ2-3,TRBV9,CASSAAGSTDTQYF,TGTGCCAGCAGTGCTGCGGGGAGCACAGATACGCAGTATTTT
NA,NA,TRBJ1-1,TRBV28,CASSTTGELEAFF,TGTGCCAGCAGTACCACCGGGGAGTTGGAAGCTTTCTTT
TRBD1,NA,TRBJ1-1,TRBV9,CASSVTGEENTEAFF,TGTGCCAGCAGCGTCACAGGGGAAGAGAACACTGAAGCTTTCTTT
NA,NA,TRBJ2-7,TRBV21-1,CASSKEKPRDEQYF,TGTGCCAGCAGCAAAGAGAAACCGCGCGACGAGCAGTACTTC
NA,NA,TRBJ1-3,TRBV19,CASSLWQISGNTIYF,TGTGCCAGTAGTCTGTGGCAGATCTCTGGAAACACCATATATTTT
NA,NA,TRBJ1-5,TRBV4-1,CASSHDSGQAGVQPQHF,TGCGCCAGCAGCCATGACTCGGGGCAGGCGGGGGTTCAGCCCCAGCATTTT
TRBD2,few,TRBJ2-3,TRBV2,CASSALSGRPSDTQYF,TGTGCCAGCAGTGCCTTGAGCGGGAGGCCTTCAGATACGCAGTATTTT
NA,NA,TRBJ2-3,TRBV24-1,CATGRVGSDTQYF,TGTGCCACCGGACGTGTGGGATCGGATACGCAGTATTTT
NA,NA,TRBJ2-3,TRBV27,CASSHRDLMGDTQYF,TGTGCCAGCAGTCATCGGGACCTAATGGGAGATACGCAGTATTTT
NA,NA,TRBJ2-7,TRBV18,CASSGDYEQYF,TGTGCCAGCTCGGGCGACTACGAGCAGTACTTC
TRBD1,NA,TRBJ1-1,TRBV4-2,CASSQEVQGRQAFF,TGTGCCAGCAGCCAAGAGGTACAGGGGCGGCAAGCTTTCTTT
TRBD1,NA,TRBJ2-7,TRBV5-1,CASTSQGAFPSYEQYF,TGCGCCAGCACATCACAGGGGGCCTTTCCCTCCTACGAGCAGTACTTC
NA,NA,TRBJ1-2,TRBV19,CASSIGGAGLVNYGYTF,TGTGCCAGTAGTATAGGCGGCGCGGGACTGGTGAACTATGGCTACACCTTC
NA,once,TRBJ1-1,TRBV5-1,CASSMTLARTSNTEAFF,TGCGCCAGCAGCATGACTCTAGCAAGGACATCGAACACTGAAGCTTTCTTT
TRBD1,NA,TRBJ1-3,TRBV7-9,CASRSTLRGQEGNTIYF,TGTGCCAGCCGCTCTACCCTGAGAGGACAGGAGGGAAACACCATATATTTT
NA,NA,TRBJ2-3,TRBV4-3,CASSSDRASSTDTQYF,TGCGCCAGCAGCAGCGATAGGGCGAGTAGCACAGATACGCAGTATTTT
NA,once,TRBJ1-5,TRBV28,CASSLGGGRQPQHF,TGTGCCAGCAGTTTAGGGGGGGGGAGACAGCCCCAGCATTTT
NA,few,TRBJ2-7,TRBV24-1,CATRGSADSGEQYF,TGTGCCACCAGAGGGTCCGCGGACTCGGGGGAGCAGTACTTC
TRBD1,NA,TRBJ1-1,TRBV19,CASSLTGGETEAFF,TGTGCCAGTAGTCTGACAGGGGGGGAGACTGAAGCTTTCTTT
NA,NA,TRBJ2-7,TRBV10-3,CAISGPGTSYEQYF,TGTGCCATCAGTGGTCCGGGAACAAGTTACGAGCAGTACTTC
NA,once,TRBJ2-3,TRBV9,CASSVPGEGTDTQYF,TGTGCCAGCAGCGTTCCAGGGGAGGGCACAGATACGCAGTATTTT